This T cell receptor beta chain was retrieved from a study of T cell changes during pregnancy in multiple sclerosis. Trimming pared 6 bases from V and 4 bases from J, leaving 9 bases between. CDR3 length: 12 amino acids. From germline, CDR1 is MNHEY and CDR2 SMNVEV (reference sequence). Assay: immunoSEQ multiplex PCR; the TCRdb copy retains only in-frame clones and omits some. The sample includes approximately 38,000 clones, 91% seen only once; the top ten take roughly 6.1%. This material consisted of CD8+ T cells from peripheral blood mononuclear cells, taken in the second trimester of pregnancy. This sequence was found in a female donor with multiple sclerosis, enrolled in a pregnancy study. J is TRBJ1-2 and V is TRBV27; D is ambiguous. The CDR3 region is CASRGAGYGYTF. The CDR3 nucleotides read TGTGCCAGCAGAGGCGCAGGCTATGGCTACACCTTC.